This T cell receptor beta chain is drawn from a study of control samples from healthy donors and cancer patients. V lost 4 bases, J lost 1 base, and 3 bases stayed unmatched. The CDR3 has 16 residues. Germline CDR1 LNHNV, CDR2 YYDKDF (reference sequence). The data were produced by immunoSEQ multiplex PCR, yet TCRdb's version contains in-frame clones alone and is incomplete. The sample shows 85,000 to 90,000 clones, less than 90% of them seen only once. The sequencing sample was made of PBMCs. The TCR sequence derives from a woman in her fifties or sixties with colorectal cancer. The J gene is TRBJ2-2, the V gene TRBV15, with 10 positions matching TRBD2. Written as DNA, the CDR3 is TGTGCCACCAGCACCCGGACTAGCGGGAACACCGGGGAGCTGTTTTTT. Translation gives CATSTRTSGNTGELFF. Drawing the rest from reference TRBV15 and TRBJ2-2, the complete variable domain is DAMVIQNPRYQVTQFGKPVTLSCSQTLNHNVMYWYQQKSSQAPKLLFHYYDKDFNNEADTPDNFQSRRPNTSFCFLDIRSPGLGDTAMYLCATSTRTSGNTGELFFGEGSRLTVL.